This TCR beta chain originates from a study of T cell repertoires in cytomegalovirus infection. Study-level background: CMV epitopes used comprised recently identified HLA-C-restricted ones and well-studied HLA-B-restricted ones. Matching HLA type, along with CMV infection, was indicated by public TCR beta signatures. Study results and caveats: HLA-C-restricted CMV clonotypes gave the most frequent clonotype in two of eight donors. Cumulative frequency of public TCR beta families picked out carriers of CMV plus the relevant HLA.

Concerning this clonotype itself: No antigen is known for it.

TCRdb used MiXCR to reprocess the reads, holding one entry per CDR3 protein. In the table there are 200,000 or so distinct CDR3 sequences, approximately 40% of which are singletons. Here the sequenced sample was CD8+ T cells from cultured PBMCs, taken from culture after CMV antigen stimulation. This TCR came from a human donor in good health (CMV status not recorded). Some clones in this sample may be carry-over from other donors' samples.

The CDR3 is CASLGTVSYNEQFF. The CDR3, as DNA: TGTGCCAGCCTTGGGACAGTATCCTACAATGAGCAGTTCTTC. The chain is built from TRBV28 and TRBJ2-1; TRBD1 matches 7 bases. V shed 8 bases, J shed 1 base, and the junction held 5 bases outside the gene matches. Germline-derived CDR1 and CDR2 are MDHEN and SYDVKM. This CDR3 contains 14 residues.